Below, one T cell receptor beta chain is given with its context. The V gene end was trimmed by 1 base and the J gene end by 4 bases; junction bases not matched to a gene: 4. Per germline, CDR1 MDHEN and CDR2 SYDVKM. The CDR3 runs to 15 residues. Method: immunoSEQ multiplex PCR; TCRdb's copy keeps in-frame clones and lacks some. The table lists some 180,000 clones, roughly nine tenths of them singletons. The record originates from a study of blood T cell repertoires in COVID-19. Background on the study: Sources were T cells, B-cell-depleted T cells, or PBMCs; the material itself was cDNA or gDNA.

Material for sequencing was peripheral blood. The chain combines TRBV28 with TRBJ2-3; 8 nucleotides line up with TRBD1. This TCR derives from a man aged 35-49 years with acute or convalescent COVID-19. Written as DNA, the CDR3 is TGTGCCAGCAGTTTATTCTCAGGGGGCGCAGATACGCAGTATTTT. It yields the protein CASSLFSGGADTQYF. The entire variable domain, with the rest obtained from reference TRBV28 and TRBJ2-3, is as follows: DVKVTQSSRYLVKRTGEKVFLECVQDMDHENMFWYRQDPGLGLRLIYFSYDVKMKEKGDIPEGYSVSREKKERFSLILESASTNQTSMYLCASSLFSGGADTQYFGPGTRLTVL.